These T cell receptor beta chains were read from a single sample in a study of early T cells in non-severe SARS-CoV-2 infection. TCRdb independently ran MiXCR on the 5' RACE reads; one entry per CDR3 protein. This sample has about 29,000 distinct CDR3 sequences, with around 4.6% found just once. Sequencing was carried out using whole blood. Receptor source: an adult who was a healthcare worker with PCR-confirmed SARS-CoV-2 infection or an uninfected control (not recorded which). Both conserved end residues are part of each CDR3. A D gene is named only where the DNA matches it firmly. A clone size is listed for some rows: how often the clone was seen (once, few, many), or a class if it is expanded.

d_gene	v_gene	j_gene	abundance	CDR3nt	CDR3aa
-	TRBV7-6	TRBJ2-5	many	TGTGCCAGCAGCTTAGAGCGGAGAAGACAAGAGACCCAGTACTTC	CASSLERRRQETQYF
-	TRBV6-6	TRBJ2-1	many	TGTGCCAGCAGTTGGCTTAGCGAACGAACCAATGAGCAGTTCTTC	CASSWLSERTNEQFF
-	TRBV11-2	TRBJ2-2	many	TGTGCCAGCAGCTTAGATTGGGGACAGCGGGCCTTCCCCGGGGAGCTGTTTTTT	CASSLDWGQRAFPGELFF
TRBD2	TRBV4-2	TRBJ2-1	-	TGTGCCAGCAGCCAAGATTCGGCGGGAGGGCCTATCGAGTTCTTC	CASSQDSAGGPIEFF
TRBD1	TRBV7-6	TRBJ1-2	many	TGTGCCAGCAGCGCGGGACAGTCCCCTAACTATGGCTACACCTTC	CASSAGQSPNYGYTF
-	TRBV6-5	TRBJ1-3	many	TGTGCCAGCAGAGCCCCAGGGTCTGGAAACACCATATATTTT	CASRAPGSGNTIYF
-	TRBV7-3	TRBJ2-7	-	TGTGCCAGCAGCTTACAGGGGCCCTACGAGCAGTACTTC	CASSLQGPYEQYF
TRBD2	TRBV7-9	TRBJ2-1	many	TGTGCCAGCAGCTTAGGGATGCTAGCGGGACCACGTGGGACCAATGAGCAGTTCTTC	CASSLGMLAGPRGTNEQFF
-	TRBV7-9	TRBJ1-1	many	TGTGCCAGCAGGTACGAGGGCACTGAAGCTTTCTTT	CASRYEGTEAFF
TRBD1	TRBV4-3	TRBJ2-7	-	TGCGCCAGCAGCCAGCTGACAGGGCCCCTCTACGAGCAGTACTTC	CASSQLTGPLYEQYF
TRBD1	TRBV4-3	TRBJ2-6	many	TGCGCCAGCAGCCAGAGGACAGGGGACGTCCTGACTTTC	CASSQRTGDVLTF
TRBD1	TRBV7-9	TRBJ1-1	many	TGTGCCAGCAGCTATAAAAAAGGGGGCCAAGCTTTCTTT	CASSYKKGGQAFF
-	TRBV14	TRBJ2-1	many	TGTGCCAGCAGCCAACAGGGGCCCTACAATGAGCAGTTCTTC	CASSQQGPYNEQFF
-	TRBV9	TRBJ2-7	many	TGTGCCAGCAGCGTAGGCGGGGTCCTGGACTACGAGCAGTACTTC	CASSVGGVLDYEQYF
TRBD1	TRBV12-3/TRBV12-4	TRBJ2-1	many	TGTGCCAGCAGACGAGAGACAGGGCATCGGTTGAATGAGCAGTTCTTC	CASRRETGHRLNEQFF
TRBD1	TRBV10-3	TRBJ2-1	many	TGTGCCATCAGTGAGCCCCGGGACAGGGGGAATGAGCAGTTCTTC	CAISEPRDRGNEQFF
-	TRBV9	TRBJ2-2	many	TGTGCCAGCAGCGTAGGTCACCTTCGCACCAACACCGGGGAGCTGTTTTTT	CASSVGHLRTNTGELFF
-	TRBV3-1	TRBJ2-1	-	TGTGCCAGCAGCCAAGATCTTGGGTACGGACTGAACAATGAGCAGTTCTTC	CASSQDLGYGLNNEQFF
TRBD2	TRBV5-5	TRBJ2-1	many	TGTGCCAGCAGCCCCGGCGATGTGACTAGCGGGCAGGGGGCGACGGGACACAATGAGCAGTTCTTC	CASSPGDVTSGQGATGHNEQFF
-	TRBV30	TRBJ1-1	many	TGTGCCTGGACTAGAAACACTGAAGCTTTCTTT	CAWTRNTEAFF
TRBD1	TRBV9	TRBJ1-1	many	TGTGCCAGCAGCGTAGAGGCGGGACAGGGGGGAAGGATGAACACTGAAGCTTTCTTT	CASSVEAGQGGRMNTEAFF
-	TRBV28	TRBJ1-1	many	TGTGCCAGCAGCCAGACTTGGATGGCGTCTGAAGCTTTCTTT	CASSQTWMASEAFF
TRBD2	TRBV20-1	TRBJ2-1	few	TGCAGTGCCCCAGAGCTAGCGGGAGGCGGCAATGAGCAGTTCTTC	CSAPELAGGGNEQFF
TRBD1	TRBV6-2/TRBV6-3	TRBJ2-1	medium-sized	TGTGCCAGCAGTTACGGGACAGGGGATGAGCAGTTCTTC	CASSYGTGDEQFF
-	TRBV15	TRBJ2-5	many	TGTGCCACCAGCAGAGTTTTTTCAGACCAAGAGACCCAGTACTTC	CATSRVFSDQETQYF
TRBD1	TRBV12-3/TRBV12-4	TRBJ1-5	many	TGTGCCAGCAGTTTGGGTACGGGACAGGGGCCATTAGCCCAGCATTTT	CASSLGTGQGPLAQHF
TRBD1	TRBV7-3	TRBJ2-2	-	TGTGCCAGCAGCTTAGGTGGGACAGGGAGTTTCGGGGAGCTGTTTTTT	CASSLGGTGSFGELFF
-	TRBV7-9	TRBJ2-1	many	TGTGCCAGCGCCAATAGCGGCGCCTACAATGAGCAGTTCTTC	CASANSGAYNEQFF
-	TRBV6-2/TRBV6-3	TRBJ2-1	-	TGTGCCAGCATGGGTATCTCCAATGAGCAGTTCTTC	CASMGISNEQFF
TRBD2	TRBV7-2	TRBJ2-3	-	TGTGCCAGCAGCTTAGAGTCTCAAGCGGGAGTTACGCAGTATTTT	CASSLESQAGVTQYF
-	TRBV15	TRBJ2-1	many	TGTGCCACCAGCAGAGATCGGAGGGGCCTCTACAATGAGCAGTTCTTC	CATSRDRRGLYNEQFF
-	TRBV10-3	TRBJ2-6	many	TGTGCCATCAGTGAGTCCGGGCAATCTGGGGCCAACGTCCTGACTTTC	CAISESGQSGANVLTF
TRBD1	TRBV13	TRBJ1-1	many	TGTGCCAGCAGCTCCCCAGACAGGGTCGTGAACACTGAAGCTTTCTTT	CASSSPDRVVNTEAFF
-	TRBV19	TRBJ2-5	-	TGTGCCAGTAGTATCCAACCGGGACGAGGAGAGACCCAGTACTTC	CASSIQPGRGETQYF
TRBD1	TRBV19	TRBJ2-6	few	TGTGCCAGTAGTATTTGGTGGACAGGGGGCTCTGGGGCCAACGTCCTGACTTTC	CASSIWWTGGSGANVLTF
TRBD1	TRBV19	TRBJ1-5	-	TGTGCCAGTAGTATCAGGGGGCGCGGAGATCAGCCCCAGCATTTT	CASSIRGRGDQPQHF
-	TRBV12-3/TRBV12-4	TRBJ2-3	many	TGTGCCAGCAGCCCGCAGGGGAAAAGCGCAGATACGCAGTATTTT	CASSPQGKSADTQYF
TRBD2	TRBV6-4	TRBJ2-2	many	TGTGCCAGCAGTGAGACTAGCGGGAGCACCGGGGAGCTGTTTTTT	CASSETSGSTGELFF
-	TRBV3-1	TRBJ1-1	-	TGTGCCAGCAGCCAAGTCTCCGTGGGGAACACTGAAGCTTTCTTT	CASSQVSVGNTEAFF
-	TRBV4-3	TRBJ1-6	many	TGCGCCAGCAGCCAACTGGATAATTCACCCCTCCACTTT	CASSQLDNSPLHF
-	TRBV7-8	TRBJ2-5	few	TGTGCCACCACTCTATGGGATCGCCAAGAGACCCAGTACTTC	CATTLWDRQETQYF
-	TRBV5-6	TRBJ2-1	-	TGTGCCAGCGAGGGTTTCCAGCTGGTCTACAATGAGCAGTTCTTC	CASEGFQLVYNEQFF
-	TRBV7-2	TRBJ1-2	many	TGTGCCAGCAGCTCGGACGGCTACTATGGCTACACCTTC	CASSSDGYYGYTF
TRBD2	TRBV19	TRBJ2-1	many	TGTGCCAGTAGTATAGTGGCGACTAGCCGAGGCAATGAGCAGTTCTTC	CASSIVATSRGNEQFF
TRBD1	TRBV4-1	TRBJ2-7	few	TGCGCCAGCAGCCAGGAGGGACAGGGAAACTCCTACGAGCAGTACTTC	CASSQEGQGNSYEQYF
-	TRBV5-6	TRBJ2-5	many	TGTGCCAGCAGCTTGAAGCAGGGCGGGGAAGAGACCCAGTACTTC	CASSLKQGGEETQYF
-	TRBV18	TRBJ2-1	many	TGTGCCAGCTCACCCACAACTAGCTCCTACGGTGAGCAGTTCTTC	CASSPTTSSYGEQFF